The 6 T cell receptor beta chains presented below share a single source sample, sequenced in a study of blood T cell repertoires in COVID-19. Profiled with immunoSEQ multiplex PCR; TCRdb holds only in-frame clones, not every one. Counted here are about 120,000 clones, 81% occurring once; the ten biggest clones make up around 9.3%. Sequenced material: peripheral blood. The source of these receptors is a human donor in a cohort sampled during active COVID-19.

This chain connects TRBV4-2 to TRBJ2-7; 9 bases map to TRBD1. Germline assignment: CDR1 LGHNA and CDR2 YNFKEQ. The CDR3 consists of 15 residues. Trimming removed 0 bases from V and 3 bases from J; junction bases left unmatched: 3. The CDR3 here is CASSQEGTGRYEQYF. DNA of the CDR3: TGTGCCAGCAGCCAAGAGGGGACAGGGCGCTACGAGCAGTACTTC.

The genes are TRBV5-5 and TRBJ1-4, with D unresolved. The length of the CDR3 is 14 residues. The germline V gene encodes CDR1 SGHKS and CDR2 YYEKEE (reference sequence). Deletions cut 0 bases from V and 1 base from J, with 4 bases between. Written as DNA, the CDR3 is TGTGCCAGCAGCTTGGTCTTAACTAATGAAAAACTGTTTTTT. It codes for CASSLVLTNEKLFF.

The genes are TRBV7-3 and TRBJ2-1; 7 positions match TRBD1. The CDR3 has 14 amino acids. The V and J ends lost 8 bases and 6 bases, in that order; junction bases with no gene match: 10. Germline assignment: CDR1 SGHTA and CDR2 FQGTGA. For the CDR3, the DNA is TGTGCCAGCCTAAACCGGGGACAGACCAATGAGCAGTTCTTC. This translates into CASLNRGQTNEQFF.

This chain uses TRBV18 with TRBJ2-7; 10 positions match TRBD1. Trimming took 2 bases from V and 6 from J; bases not matched to a gene: 7. Germline CDR1 KGHSH, CDR2 LQKENI. The CDR3 is made up of 15 amino acids. CDR3: CASSPSGTGVSEQYF. The CDR3 coding sequence is TGTGCCAGCTCACCATCCGGGACAGGGGTCTCCGAGCAGTACTTC.

The V and J genes are TRBV5-6 and TRBJ1-1, with a weak D call TRBD1 (5 bases). In germline, CDR1 is SGHDT, CDR2 YYEEEE. The CDR3 loop spans 12 amino acids. The V gene lost 5 bases and the J gene lost 1 base, with 6 bases spanning the gap. Written as DNA, the CDR3 is TGTGCCAGCAGGCAGGGGAACACTGAAGCTTTCTTT. Its protein is CASRQGNTEAFF.

The chain combines TRBV20-1 with TRBJ2-5, with D possibly TRBD1 on 5 matching bases. CDR3 length: 11 residues. V gave up 7 bases and J gave up 5 bases, with 11 bases separating them. Germline V gene data show CDR1 as DFQATT and CDR2 as SNEGSKA (reference sequence). The CDR3 region has the DNA TGCAGTGGTGGGCCAGGGGAGACCCAGTACTTC. Amino acid sequence: CSGGPGETQYF.